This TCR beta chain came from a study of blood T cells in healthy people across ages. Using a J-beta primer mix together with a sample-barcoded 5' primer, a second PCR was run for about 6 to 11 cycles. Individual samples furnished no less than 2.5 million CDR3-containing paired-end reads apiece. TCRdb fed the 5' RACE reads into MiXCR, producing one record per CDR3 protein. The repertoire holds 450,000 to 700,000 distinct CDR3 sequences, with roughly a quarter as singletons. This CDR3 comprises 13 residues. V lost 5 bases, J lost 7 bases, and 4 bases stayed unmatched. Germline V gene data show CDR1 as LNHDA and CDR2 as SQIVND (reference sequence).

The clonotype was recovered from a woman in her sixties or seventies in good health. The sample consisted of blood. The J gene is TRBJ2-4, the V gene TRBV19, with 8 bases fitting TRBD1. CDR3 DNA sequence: TGTGCCAGTAGTCTAAGGACAGGGAACATTCAGTACTTC. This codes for CASSLRTGNIQYF.